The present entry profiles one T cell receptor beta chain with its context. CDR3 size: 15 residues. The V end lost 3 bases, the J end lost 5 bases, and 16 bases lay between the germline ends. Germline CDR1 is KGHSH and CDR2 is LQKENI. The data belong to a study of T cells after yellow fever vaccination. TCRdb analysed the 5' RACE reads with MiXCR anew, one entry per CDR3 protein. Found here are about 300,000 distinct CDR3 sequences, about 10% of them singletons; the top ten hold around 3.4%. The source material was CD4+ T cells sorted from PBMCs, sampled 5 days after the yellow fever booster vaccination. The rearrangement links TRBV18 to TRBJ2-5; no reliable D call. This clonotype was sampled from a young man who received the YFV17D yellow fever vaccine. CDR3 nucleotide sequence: TGTGCCAGCTCACCGCCGACAACCGCTACGGAGACCCAGTACTTC. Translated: CASSPPTTATETQYF.